The present entry profiles one T cell receptor beta chain with its context. This record comes from a study of control samples from healthy donors and cancer patients. Libraries were prepared by immunoSEQ multiplex PCR; TCRdb keeps only in-frame clonotypes and omits some of them. The sample comprises 95,000 to 100,000 clones, around 88% of which are singletons, and 7.8% rests with the top ten. This CDR3 has 13 residues. V dropped 3 bases and J dropped 5 bases, with 7 bases sitting between them. This TCR was recovered from a man aged 25 to 40 in good health. The sequenced material came from blood. The chain links TRBV12-3 or TRBV12-4 to TRBJ2-2; perhaps TRBD2 as D (6 bases). The CDR3 sequence: CASSFRGTGELFF. For the CDR3, the DNA is TGTGCCAGCAGTTTTCGGGGGACCGGGGAGCTGTTTTTT.